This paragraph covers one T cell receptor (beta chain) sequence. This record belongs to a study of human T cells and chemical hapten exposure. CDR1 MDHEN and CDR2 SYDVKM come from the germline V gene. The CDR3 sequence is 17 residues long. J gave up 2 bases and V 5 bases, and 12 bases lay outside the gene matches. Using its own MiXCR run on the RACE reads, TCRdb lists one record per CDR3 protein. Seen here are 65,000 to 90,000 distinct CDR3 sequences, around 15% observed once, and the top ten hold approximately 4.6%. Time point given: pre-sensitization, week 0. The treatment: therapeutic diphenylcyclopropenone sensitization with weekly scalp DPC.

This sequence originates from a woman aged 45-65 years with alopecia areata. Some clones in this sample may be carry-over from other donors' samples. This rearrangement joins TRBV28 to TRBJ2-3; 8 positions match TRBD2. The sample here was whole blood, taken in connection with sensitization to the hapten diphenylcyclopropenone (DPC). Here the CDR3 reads CASSPWPSGRPTDTQYF. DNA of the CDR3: TGTGCCAGCAGTCCTTGGCCGAGCGGGAGACCCACAGATACGCAGTATTTT.